This TCR beta chain was found in a study of cytotoxic CD8 clonotypes in ibrutinib-treated CLL. Study context: Enrolment comprised approximately 10 relapsed/refractory and more than 14 treatment-naive patients; roughly 18 were IGHV unmutated.

The repertoire was sequenced with immunoSEQ multiplex PCR; TCRdb's copy has only in-frame clones and lacks some. The data hold 10,000 to 15,000 clones, with less than 80% observed a single time. Sample: PBMCs, taken before ibrutinib treatment. The sequence came from a human donor with chronic lymphocytic leukemia.

This CDR3 reads CSVGLAGGLNEQYF. DNA for the CDR3: TGCAGCGTGGGACTAGCGGGGGGCTTGAACGAGCAGTACTTC. The chain combines TRBV29-1 with TRBJ2-5; 15 positions match TRBD2. The DNA end is a closer match to TRBJ2-7, so the J assignment may be wrong. The CDR3 is 14 amino acids. The germline gives CDR1 SQVTM, CDR2 ANQGSEA.